This T cell receptor beta chain was sequenced for a study of blood T cell repertoires in COVID-19. For the study at large: Samples came from the United States, Italy and Spain, spanning acute and convalescent COVID-19.

The trim removed 7 bases at V and 7 bases at J, leaving 6 bases unmatched. This CDR3 contains 14 residues. The germline V gene has CDR1 MGHDK and CDR2 SYGVNS. TCRdb's table, derived via immunoSEQ multiplex PCR, lists solely in-frame clones and lacks some. The data hold roughly 150,000 clones, with around 85% observed a single time. The TCR sequence derives from a woman aged 40 to 50 who had recovered from COVID-19. The chain links TRBV25-1 to TRBJ1-4; 10 nucleotides match TRBD1. Input material: PBMCs or T cells enriched from blood (not recorded which). CDR3 sequence reads: CASTMGQGTEKLFF. The CDR3, as DNA: TGTGCCAGCACTATGGGACAGGGGACTGAAAAACTGTTTTTT.